What follows are 12 T cell receptor beta chains derived from one specimen sequenced in a study of cytomegalovirus exposure and HLA in healthy donors. PCR used 60 Vbeta primers and 13 Jbeta primers. The data were produced by immunoSEQ multiplex PCR, yet TCRdb's version contains in-frame clones alone and is incomplete. This sample carries more than 80,000 clones, 50% to 80% of them seen once, and the ten largest clones take about 3.5%. Material for sequencing was PBMCs. The receptors stem from a man between 60 and 70 years old in good health and CMV-seronegative.

The count of this clone is one. The rearrangement uses TRBV19 and TRBJ2-1; 15 nucleotides match TRBD2. In germline, CDR1 is LNHDA, CDR2 SQIVND (reference sequence). V was clipped by 4 bases and J by 6 bases; unmatched bases: 1. The CDR3 is 15 residues long. Here the CDR3 DNA reads TGTGCCAGTAGTAGGACTAGCGGGGGGGCCAATGAGCAGTTCTTC. Residues: CASSRTSGGANEQFF. The full variable domain, completed using reference TRBV19 and TRBJ2-1, is DGGITQSPKYLFRKEGQNVTLSCEQNLNHDAMYWYRQDPGQGLRLIYYSQIVNDFQKGDIAEGYSVSREKKESFPLTVTSAQKNPTAFYLCASSRTSGGANEQFFGPGTRLTVL.

This chain's CDR3 is CASSVGTTEKLFF. CDR3 DNA: TGTGCCAGCAGCGTAGGGACAACGGAAAAACTGTTTTTT. The chain combines TRBV9 with TRBJ1-4; D perhaps matches TRBD1 (5 bases). CDR1 SGDLS and CDR2 YYNGEE come from the germline V gene. Between the trimmed V and J ends, which lost 0 bases and 8 bases, there was a span of 8 bases. CDR3 length equals 13 residues.

This clone turned up a few times. The J gene is TRBJ2-1, the V gene TRBV11-2; D unresolved. V gave up 5 bases and J gave up 7 bases, with 15 bases separating them. The CDR3 covers 14 residues. From germline, CDR1 is SGHAT and CDR2 FQNNGV. The CDR3 sequence is CASSLSGGLNEQFF. CDR3 coding DNA: TGTGCCAGCAGCCTCAGTGGTGGCTTGAATGAGCAGTTCTTC.

The CDR3, as DNA: TGTGCCACCAGCAGAGGAGGAAGGATCTCCCTCGGCTACACCTTC. This encodes CATSRGGRISLGYTF. The chain recombines TRBV15 with TRBJ1-2, with D uncertain. From germline, CDR1 is LNHNV and CDR2 YYDKDF (reference sequence). The CDR3 consists of 15 residues. Between the trimmed V and J ends, which lost 1 base and 8 bases, there was a span of 17 bases.

The V and J genes are TRBV18 and TRBJ1-5, with D possibly matching TRBD1 (6 bases). Germline assignment: CDR1 KGHSH and CDR2 LQKENI. V was shortened by 1 base and J by 5 bases, with 6 bases between the two germline ends. The CDR3 loop spans 13 amino acids. The CDR3 DNA follows: TGTGCCAGCTCACCACAGGGGGATCAGCCCCAGCATTTT. It yields the protein CASSPQGDQPQHF. Drawing the rest from reference TRBV18 and TRBJ1-5, the complete variable domain is NAGVMQNPRHLVRRRGQEARLRCSPMKGHSHVYWYRQLPEEGLKFMVYLQKENIIDESGMPKERFSAEFPKEGPSILRIQQVVRGDSAAYFCASSPQGDQPQHFGDGTRLSIL.

As concerns this clone: Germline is not matched at one junction end, which may reflect a read error. The chain employs TRBV28 and TRBJ1-5; the D is unclear. The CDR3 covers 12 residues. Germline lookup yields CDR1 MDHEN and CDR2 SYDVKM. The CDR3 loop is CASGFGNQPQHF. As DNA, the CDR3 is TGTGCCAGCGGTTTCGGCAATCAGCCCCAGCATTTT.

The chain couples TRBV1 to TRBJ2-1; TRBD1 is the table's D call, not checked against the DNA. TRBV1 is annotated as a pseudogene. This CDR3 region has 15 residues. DNA of the CDR3: TGCACCAGCAGCCAGCGAGACAGGGGTCGATCAGAGCAGTTCTTC. It specifies CTSSQRDRGRSEQFF.

This clone has a count of ten or more. The rearrangement links TRBV11-2 to TRBJ2-5; D is ambiguous. The CDR3 loop spans 12 amino acids. CDR1 and CDR2 (germline): SGHAT, FQNNGV. V shed 0 bases and J shed 7 bases, with 6 bases lying between them. The DNA of the CDR3 is TGTGCCAGCAGCTTAGATGGCGGGACCCAGTACTTC. This encodes CASSLDGGTQYF.

The rearrangement links TRBV7-3 to TRBJ2-3; TRBD2 matches at 11 bases. Per germline, CDR1 SGHTA and CDR2 FQGTGA. After removal of 3 bases from V and 7 bases from J, the junction contained 9 bases not matched to a gene. The CDR3 loop spans 16 amino acids. The CDR3 sequence is CASSFWASGRLYTQYF. The CDR3 DNA follows: TGTGCCAGCAGCTTTTGGGCTAGCGGGAGGCTATATACGCAGTATTTT.

The V call is TRBV6-6, the J call TRBJ2-5, with D hard to call. Trimming shortened V by 6 bases and J by 1 base, and 6 bases separated the two germline ends. This CDR3 has 12 residues. Germline V gene data show CDR1 as MNHNY and CDR2 as SVGAGI (reference sequence). As DNA, the CDR3 is TGTGCCAGCAGACGGTCCCAAGAGACCCAGTACTTC. Protein: CASRRSQETQYF.

The gene calls are TRBV6-6 and TRBJ2-3; perhaps TRBD1 as D (6 bases). The V gene lost 1 base and the J gene lost 2 bases, with 7 bases spanning the gap. This CDR3 has 14 amino acids. Per germline, CDR1 MNHNY and CDR2 SVGAGI (reference sequence). The CDR3 DNA reads TGTGCCAGCAGTTACTACAGGGCCACAGATACGCAGTATTTT. This encodes CASSYYRATDTQYF.

This chain joins TRBV18 and TRBJ2-1, with 7 bases identical to TRBD2. There are 15 residues in the CDR3. With V trimmed by 3 bases and J by 5 bases, 7 bases remained unmatched. Per germline, CDR1 KGHSH and CDR2 LQKENI. CDR3 amino acids: CASSPAGVKNNEQFF. The DNA of the CDR3 is TGTGCCAGCTCACCCGCGGGGGTAAAAAACAATGAGCAGTTCTTC.